The clone carrying this T cell receptor (beta chain) was observed at least ten times. Antigen: not known. The source of the sample is a study of response to subunit inactivated influenza vaccine. General study points: Authors proposed each seasonal influenza vaccination draws in few new T cells.

After removal of 6 bases from V and 2 bases from J, the junction contained 2 bases not matched to a gene. This CDR3 has 13 amino acids. TCRdb re-called the RT-PCR reads through MiXCR, storing one row per CDR3 protein. The sample consists of roughly 650,000 distinct CDR3 sequences, about a sixth of them appearing once. The V gene is TRBV12-3 or TRBV12-4, the J gene TRBJ2-5, with 8 positions matching TRBD1. The sample here was PBMCs from blood, taken roughly 12 days after vaccination. The TCR comes from a man between 45 and 60 years old who received an inactivated influenza vaccine. CDR3 loop: CASSNRGQETQYF. In DNA form, the CDR3 reads TGTGCCAGCAGCAACAGGGGGCAAGAGACCCAGTACTTC.